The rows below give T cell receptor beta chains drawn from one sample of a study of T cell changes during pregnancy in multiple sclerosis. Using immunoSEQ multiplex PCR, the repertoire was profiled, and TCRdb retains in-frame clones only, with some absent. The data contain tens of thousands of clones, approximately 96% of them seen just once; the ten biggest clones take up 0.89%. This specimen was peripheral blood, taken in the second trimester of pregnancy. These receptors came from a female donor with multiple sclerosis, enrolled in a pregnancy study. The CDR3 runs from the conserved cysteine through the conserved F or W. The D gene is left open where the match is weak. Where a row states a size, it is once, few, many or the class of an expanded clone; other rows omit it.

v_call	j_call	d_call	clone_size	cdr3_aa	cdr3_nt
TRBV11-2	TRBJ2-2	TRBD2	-	CASSLVGTSGNTGELFF	TGTGCCAGCAGCTTAGTTGGGACTAGCGGAAACACCGGGGAGCTGTTTTTT
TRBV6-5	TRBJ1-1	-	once	CASSYSGDTNTEAFF	TGTGCCAGCAGTTACTCGGGGGACACCAACACTGAAGCTTTCTTT
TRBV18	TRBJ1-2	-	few	CASSRRPRDGYTF	TGTGCCAGCTCACGAAGACCCAGGGATGGCTACACCTTC
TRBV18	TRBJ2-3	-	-	CASSPVEDTQYF	TGTGCCAGCTCACCGGTAGAAGATACGCAGTATTTT
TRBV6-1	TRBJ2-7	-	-	CASRVRETYEQYF	TGTGCCAGCAGGGTAAGGGAGACCTACGAGCAGTACTTC
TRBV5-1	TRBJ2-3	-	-	CASSLISVTDTQYF	TGCGCCAGCAGCTTGATCTCGGTCACAGATACGCAGTATTTT
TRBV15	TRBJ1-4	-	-	CATSRPGGVVFF	TGTGCCACCAGCAGGCCTGGAGGGGTGGTGTTTTTT
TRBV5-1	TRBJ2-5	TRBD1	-	CASSIGTEQETQYF	TGCGCCAGCAGCATCGGGACAGAACAAGAGACCCAGTACTTC
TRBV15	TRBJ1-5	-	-	CATSREQGVQPQHF	TGTGCCACCAGCAGAGAGCAGGGTGTCCAGCCCCAGCATTTT
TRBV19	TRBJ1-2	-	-	CASKEGRANYGYTF	TGTGCCAGTAAGGAGGGCAGGGCGAACTATGGCTACACCTTC
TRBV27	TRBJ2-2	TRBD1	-	CASRRTGGAGNTGELFF	TGTGCCAGCAGGCGGACAGGGGGCGCCGGCAACACCGGGGAGCTGTTTTTT